The 28 T cell receptor beta chains presented below share a single source sample, sequenced in a study of blood T cell repertoires in COVID-19. Profiled with immunoSEQ multiplex PCR; TCRdb holds only in-frame clones, not every one. Of roughly 200,000 clones listed, over 75% are singletons. Sequencing was performed on peripheral blood. The receptors come from a human donor with active or convalescent COVID-19. The donor label of this sample is uncertain.

The count of this clone is one. The chain carries TRBV4-1 and TRBJ2-7, with 12 positions matching TRBD2. There are 18 residues in the CDR3. Germline lookup yields CDR1 MGHRA and CDR2 YSYEKL. The junction had 13 bases not matched to a gene; V was cut back by 1 base and J by 6 bases. The DNA for the CDR3 is TGCGCCAGCAGCCAAGGGCCCTTTAAACTAGCGGGGGGACCCGAGCAGTACTTC. This sequence encodes CASSQGPFKLAGGPEQYF.

This sequence joins TRBV7-9 and TRBJ1-2; TRBD1 aligns across 9 bases. Germline CDR1 is SEHNR and CDR2 is FQNEAQ (reference sequence). With 5 bases clipped from V and 5 bases from J, the junction kept 6 bases outside the gene matches. The CDR3 is 14 residues long. Here the CDR3 reads CASSRQTGGYGYTF. The CDR3 DNA follows: TGTGCCAGCAGCCGTCAGACAGGGGGGTATGGCTACACCTTC.

V usage is TRBV4-1 and J usage is TRBJ2-4, with 10 nucleotides matching TRBD1. The V segment lost 4 bases and the J segment 0 bases; nucleotides outside the gene matches: 6. The V gene's germline CDR1 is MGHRA and CDR2 YSYEKL. The CDR3 is 17 residues long. The CDR3 sequence is CASSRQDRGAAKNIQYF. CDR3 nucleotide sequence: TGCGCCAGCAGCCGCCAGGACAGGGGGGCAGCCAAAAACATTCAGTACTTC.

The rearrangement links TRBV6-4 to TRBJ1-1; no reliable D call. Trimming took off 4 bases at V and 5 bases at J, with 11 bases between the two ends. Germline CDR1 reads MRHNA; CDR2 reads SNTAGT. The CDR3 is made up of 13 amino acids. DNA of the CDR3: TGTGCCAGCAGTGCCCTTCGCGGGACTGAAGCTTTCTTT. Its translation is CASSALRGTEAFF.

This rearrangement joins TRBV6-1 to TRBJ2-7, with D tentatively TRBD1 (6 bases). Germline CDR1 and CDR2: MNHNS and SASEGT. With 2 bases removed from V and 5 bases from J, the gap between germline ends came to 16 bases. The CDR3 totals 15 residues. This CDR3 is CASSEMWGRLNEQYF. Written as DNA, the CDR3 is TGTGCCAGCAGTGAAATGTGGGGGCGGTTAAACGAGCAGTACTTC.

The table lists this clone with a few counts. J is TRBJ1-2 and V is TRBV6-2 or TRBV6-3; a possible D gene is TRBD1 (6 bases). Germline-derived CDR1 and CDR2 are MNHEY and SVGEGT. The CDR3 loop spans 13 amino acids. Trimming shortened V by 4 bases and J by 6 bases, and 12 bases separated the two germline ends. The CDR3 is CASSFGQRDGYTF. The CDR3 DNA is TGTGCCAGCAGTTTTGGACAGAGAGATGGCTACACCTTC.

This chain joins TRBV30 and TRBJ2-2, with TRBD1 matching over 7 bases. Germline-derived CDR1 and CDR2 are GTSNPN and SVGIG (reference sequence). V dropped 3 bases and J dropped 4; count of bases not matched to a gene: 11. The CDR3 has 16 residues. CDR3 sequence: CAWSPLRAGGTGELFF. CDR3 DNA: TGTGCCTGGAGCCCCCTCCGGGCAGGGGGCACCGGGGAGCTGTTTTTT.

As for this clone: This sample includes further DNA sequences coding for the same CDR3. The CDR3 reads CSAPGGYGYTF. The CDR3 bases are TGCAGTGCTCCGGGTGGTTATGGCTACACCTTC. The chain couples TRBV20-1 to TRBJ1-2; D gene uncertain. Germline loops: CDR1 DFQATT, CDR2 SNEGSKA (reference sequence). The CDR3 consists of 11 residues. Trimming left V 5 bases short and J 5 bases short, with 9 bases between.

The J gene is TRBJ1-3, the V gene TRBV6-5; D is unresolved. This CDR3 region has 15 residues. The V end lost 8 bases, the J end lost 0 bases, and 14 bases lay between the germline ends. Germline V gives CDR1 MNHEY, CDR2 SVGAGI. The CDR3 coding sequence is TGTGCCAGCCTCCCCTCCGGACTCTCTGGAAACACCATATATTTT. Amino acids: CASLPSGLSGNTIYF.

The chain is built from TRBV5-1 and TRBJ1-2; D is ambiguous. The germline CDR1 and CDR2 sequences are SGHRS and YFSETQ. V was trimmed by 5 bases and J by 2 bases, leaving 10 bases between them. CDR3 length: 13 residues. Written as DNA, the CDR3 is TGCGCCAGCAGGCTTGAGGCAAACTATGGCTACACCTTC. It is translated as CASRLEANYGYTF.

The chain employs TRBV5-1 and TRBJ1-4; D is unclear. Germline V gene data show CDR1 as SGHRS and CDR2 as YFSETQ. V was pared by 4 bases and J by 5 bases, with 18 bases between. The CDR3 has 16 residues. The CDR3 DNA is TGCGCCAGCAGCCCGAGGGCTGTAAGGAGGAATGAAAAACTGTTTTTT. The encoded protein is CASSPRAVRRNEKLFF.

The chain links TRBV4-2 to TRBJ2-2; the D gene is possibly TRBD2 (7 bases). Trimming took off 6 bases at V and 3 bases at J, with 17 bases between the two ends. In germline, CDR1 is LGHNA, CDR2 YNFKEQ. This CDR3 region has 16 residues. The CDR3 reads CASSTSLGGHTGELFF. CDR3 coding DNA: TGTGCCAGCAGTACTTCATTGGGGGGGCACACCGGGGAGCTGTTTTTT.

The chain couples TRBV2 to TRBJ1-2, with D perhaps TRBD1 (5 bases). Germline V gives CDR1 SNHLY, CDR2 FYNNEI. The CDR3 spans 14 residues. V was trimmed by 6 bases and J by 4 bases, leaving 15 bases between them. The CDR3 sequence: CASSPPRQGYGYTF. The CDR3 region has the DNA TGTGCCAGCAGCCCCCCTAGGCAGGGCTATGGCTACACCTTC.

The chain combines TRBV11-1 with TRBJ1-2, with a weak D call TRBD1 (6 bases). The CDR3 runs to 14 residues. The germline V and J ends were trimmed by 5 bases and 0 bases, with 10 bases remaining between them. Per the germline V gene, CDR1 is SGHAT and CDR2 is FQDESV (reference sequence). The CDR3 protein is CASSRDNTNYGYTF. DNA for the CDR3: TGTGCCAGCAGCCGGGACAATACTAACTATGGCTACACCTTC.

The V and J genes are TRBV10-3 and TRBJ1-6, with D possibly TRBD1 on 5 matching bases. Looked up from germline, CDR1 is ENHRY and CDR2 is SYGVKD. The CDR3 is made up of 13 amino acids. V lost 7 bases and J 8 bases, leaving 12 bases between the germline ends. This CDR3 is CAITPKGDSPLHF. The CDR3 nucleotides are TGTGCCATCACCCCGAAAGGGGATTCACCCCTCCACTTT.

This chain's CDR3 is CASSQEPGNTGELFF. CDR3 DNA: TGCGCCAGCAGCCAAGAACCGGGGAACACCGGGGAGCTGTTTTTT. The chain couples TRBV4-3 to TRBJ2-2; D unclear. Looked up from germline, CDR1 is LGHNA and CDR2 is YSLEER. The CDR3 has 15 amino acids. V shed 0 bases and J shed 1 base, with 6 bases lying between them.

The rearrangement uses TRBV5-1 and TRBJ2-6; TRBD2 might be the D (5 bases). Trimming left V 3 bases short and J 0 bases short, with 7 bases between. The germline gives CDR1 SGHRS, CDR2 YFSETQ. This CDR3 region has 15 residues. The CDR3 protein is CASSSGYSGANVLTF. CDR3 nucleotide sequence: TGCGCCAGCAGCTCGGGGTACTCTGGGGCCAACGTCCTGACTTTC.

The rearrangement links TRBV5-1 to TRBJ1-4; weak D call: TRBD1 (5 bases). V was shortened by 3 bases and J by 7 bases, with 16 bases between the two germline ends. The CDR3 loop spans 15 amino acids. Germline-derived CDR1 and CDR2 are SGHRS and YFSETQ. CDR3 bases: TGCGCCAGCAGCTCCCCGGACACTGGGGCTGAAAAACTGTTTTTT. This sequence encodes CASSSPDTGAEKLFF.

The chain has TRBV7-9 and TRBJ1-2, with D tentatively TRBD1 (6 bases). From germline, CDR1 is SEHNR and CDR2 FQNEAQ (reference sequence). This CDR3 contains 14 residues. Deletions cut 5 bases from V and 4 bases from J, with 14 bases between. The CDR3 here is CASSPTGYRYGYTF. CDR3 nucleotide sequence: TGTGCCAGCAGCCCTACAGGGTACCGCTATGGCTACACCTTC. Full variable domain (remainder filled in from reference TRBV7-9 and TRBJ1-2): DTGVSQNPRHKITKRGQNVTFRCDPISEHNRLYWYRQTLGQGPEFLTYFQNEAQLEKSRLLSDRFSAERPKGSFSTLEIQRTEQGDSAMYLCASSPTGYRYGYTFGSGTRLTVV.

The chain links TRBV7-6 to TRBJ2-5, with D perhaps matching TRBD2 (7 bases). Germline V gene data show CDR1 as SGHVS and CDR2 as FNYEAQ. The CDR3 sequence is 15 residues long. V gave up 4 bases and J gave up 5 bases, with 17 bases separating them. This chain's CDR3 is CASSSTGGLRETQYF. In DNA, the CDR3 is TGTGCCAGCAGCTCGACGGGGGGCCTCCGGGAGACCCAGTACTTC.

This clone was seen just once. The V and J genes are TRBV5-4 and TRBJ2-1; 8 nucleotides match TRBD2. The V gene end was trimmed by 4 bases and the J gene end by 8 bases; junction bases not matched to a gene: 11. This CDR3 contains 15 residues. CDR1 is SGHNT, CDR2 YYREEE, per germline (reference sequence). The CDR3 sequence is CASSPGGLTSDEQFF. The CDR3 region has the DNA TGTGCCAGCAGCCCGGGGGGGCTGACCTCGGATGAGCAGTTCTTC.

The genes are TRBV30 and TRBJ2-5; TRBD1 matches at 8 bases. The germline V gene encodes CDR1 GTSNPN and CDR2 SVGIG (reference sequence). The CDR3 is 14 residues long. V gave up 5 bases and J gave up 2 bases; unmatched junction bases: 7. CDR3 DNA sequence: TGTGCCTGGGGGACAGGAGCCCTTCAAGAGACCCAGTACTTC. The encoded protein is CAWGTGALQETQYF.

The chain combines TRBV30 with TRBJ2-3; 12 positions agree with TRBD2. This CDR3 comprises 17 residues. The V segment lost 0 bases and the J segment 4 bases; nucleotides outside the gene matches: 8. Germline V gene data show CDR1 as GTSNPN and CDR2 as SVGIG (reference sequence). CDR3 in DNA: TGTGCCTGGAGTGTTACCCGGACTAGCGGGGTGGCAGATACGCAGTATTTT. Translated: CAWSVTRTSGVADTQYF. Complete variable domain (other parts from reference TRBV30 and TRBJ2-3): SQTIHQWPATLVQPVGSPLSLECTVEGTSNPNLYWYRQAAGRGLQLLFYSVGIGQISSEVPQNLSASRPQDRQFILSSKKLLLSDSGFYLCAWSVTRTSGVADTQYFGPGTRLTVL.

The V call is TRBV19, the J call TRBJ2-7, with TRBD1 matching 8 bases. This CDR3 spans 16 amino acids. Germline V CDR1 and CDR2: LNHDA, SQIVND (reference sequence). Trimming took 4 bases from V and 5 from J; bases not matched to a gene: 13. This CDR3 reads CASSTRRTGKRDEQYF. The CDR3 DNA reads TGTGCCAGTAGTACCCGACGGACAGGGAAACGTGACGAGCAGTACTTC.

This clone was found once. In nucleotides, the CDR3 is TGTGCCAGCAGTTTATCTCCCATCTCCTACGAGCAGTACTTC. This sequence encodes CASSLSPISYEQYF. This sequence joins TRBV27 and TRBJ2-7; D is ambiguous. V lost 0 bases and J 0 bases, leaving 6 bases between the germline ends. Germline V lookup: CDR1 MNHEY, CDR2 SMNVEV (reference sequence). The CDR3 is made up of 14 amino acids.

CDR3 coding DNA: TGTGCCAGCAGCCCCGGGGGGCGGAACACTGAAGCTTTCTTT. This sequence encodes CASSPGGRNTEAFF. The chain links TRBV6-5 to TRBJ1-1, with D possibly matching TRBD1 (6 bases). Looked up from germline, CDR1 is MNHEY and CDR2 is SVGAGI. Deletions cut 6 bases from V and 1 base from J, with 12 bases between. The CDR3 totals 14 residues.

The chain recombines TRBV19 with TRBJ1-2; D ambiguous. In germline, CDR1 is LNHDA, CDR2 SQIVND (reference sequence). The CDR3 contains 11 residues. V dropped 7 bases and J dropped 2 bases, with 5 bases sitting between them. The chain's CDR3 is CASTQNYGYTF. DNA of the CDR3: TGTGCCAGTACCCAAAACTATGGCTACACCTTC.

This chain connects TRBV5-6 to TRBJ1-1; 11 positions agree with TRBD1. CDR3 length: 16 amino acids. Trimming cost V 3 bases and J 1 base; bases outside gene matches: 5. Germline CDR1 SGHDT, CDR2 YYEEEE. The CDR3 DNA reads as TGTGCCAGCAGCTGGCTCGGGACAGGGGGGAACACTGAAGCTTTCTTT. Its protein is CASSWLGTGGNTEAFF.